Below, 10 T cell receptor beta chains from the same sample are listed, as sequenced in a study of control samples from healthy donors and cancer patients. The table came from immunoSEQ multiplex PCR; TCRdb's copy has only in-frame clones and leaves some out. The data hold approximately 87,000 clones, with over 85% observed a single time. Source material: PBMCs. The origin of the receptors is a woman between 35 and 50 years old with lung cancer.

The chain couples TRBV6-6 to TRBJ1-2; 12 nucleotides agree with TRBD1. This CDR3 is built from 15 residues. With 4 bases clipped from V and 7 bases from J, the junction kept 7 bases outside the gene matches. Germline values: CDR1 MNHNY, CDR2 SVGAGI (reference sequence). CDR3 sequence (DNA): TGTGCCAGCAGTTGGGGACAGGGGGCGCGTTTTGGCTACACCTTC. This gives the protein CASSWGQGARFGYTF.

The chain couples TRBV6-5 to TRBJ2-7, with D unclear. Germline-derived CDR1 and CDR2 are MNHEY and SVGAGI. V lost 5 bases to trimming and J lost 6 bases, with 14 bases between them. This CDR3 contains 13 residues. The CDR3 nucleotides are TGTGCCAGCAGTAGCCCTCCGGTATTCGAGCAGTACTTC. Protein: CASSSPPVFEQYF.

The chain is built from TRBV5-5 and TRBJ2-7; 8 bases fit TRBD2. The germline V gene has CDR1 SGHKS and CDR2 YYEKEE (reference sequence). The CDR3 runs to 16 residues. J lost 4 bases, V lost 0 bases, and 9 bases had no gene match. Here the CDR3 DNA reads TGTGCCAGCAGCTTGGCCGGCGGGCGGGGGGAGTACGAGCAGTACTTC. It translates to CASSLAGGRGEYEQYF.

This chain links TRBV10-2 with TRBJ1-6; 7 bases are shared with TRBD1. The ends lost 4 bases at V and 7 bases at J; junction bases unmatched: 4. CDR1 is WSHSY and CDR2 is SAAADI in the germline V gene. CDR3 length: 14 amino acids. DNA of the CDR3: TGCGCCAGCAGTGTGTACAGGGGAAATTCACCCCTCCACTTT. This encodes CASSVYRGNSPLHF.

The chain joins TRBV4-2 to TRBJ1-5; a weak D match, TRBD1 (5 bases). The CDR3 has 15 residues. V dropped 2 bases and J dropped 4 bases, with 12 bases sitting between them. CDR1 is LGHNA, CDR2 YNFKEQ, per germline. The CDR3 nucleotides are TGTGCCAGCAGCCAAAGCGTCGGGGGTAATCAGCCCCAGCATTTT. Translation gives CASSQSVGGNQPQHF.

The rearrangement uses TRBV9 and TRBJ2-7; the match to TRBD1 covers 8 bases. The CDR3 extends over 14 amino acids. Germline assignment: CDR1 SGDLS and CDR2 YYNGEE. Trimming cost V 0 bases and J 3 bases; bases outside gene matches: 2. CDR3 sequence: CASSVGDRHYEQYF. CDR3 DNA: TGTGCCAGCAGCGTAGGGGACAGGCACTACGAGCAGTACTTC.

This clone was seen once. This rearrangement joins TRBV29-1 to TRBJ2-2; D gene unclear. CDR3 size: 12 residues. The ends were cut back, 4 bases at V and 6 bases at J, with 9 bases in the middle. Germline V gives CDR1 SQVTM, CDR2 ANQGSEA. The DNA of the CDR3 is TGCAGCGTTGTCCGGGTACCCGGGGAGCTGTTTTTT. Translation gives CSVVRVPGELFF.

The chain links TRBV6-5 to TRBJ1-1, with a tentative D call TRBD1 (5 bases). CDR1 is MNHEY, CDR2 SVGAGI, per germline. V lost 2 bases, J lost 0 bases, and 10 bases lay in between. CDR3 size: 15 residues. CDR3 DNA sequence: TGTGCCAGCAGTTACATGGGGGGTGTGAACACTGAAGCTTTCTTT. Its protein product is CASSYMGGVNTEAFF.

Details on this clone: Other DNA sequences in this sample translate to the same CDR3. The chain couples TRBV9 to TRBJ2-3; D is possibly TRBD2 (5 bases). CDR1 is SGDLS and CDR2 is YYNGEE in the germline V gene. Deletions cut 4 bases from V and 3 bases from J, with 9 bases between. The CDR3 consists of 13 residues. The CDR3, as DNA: TGTGCCAGCAGCCTAGGACTGACAGATACGCAGTATTTT. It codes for CASSLGLTDTQYF.

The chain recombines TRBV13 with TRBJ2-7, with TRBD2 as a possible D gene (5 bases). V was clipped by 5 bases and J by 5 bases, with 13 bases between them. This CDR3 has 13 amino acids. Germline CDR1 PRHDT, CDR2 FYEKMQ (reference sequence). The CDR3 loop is CASSHLAGNEQYF. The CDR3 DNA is TGTGCCAGCAGCCACCTGGCGGGCAACGAGCAGTACTTC.